This T cell receptor beta chain was captured by sequencing in a study of cytomegalovirus exposure and HLA in healthy donors. Study-level information: The same platform used for the roughly 600 first-cohort repertoires was also used for the 120 validation repertoires, as a later analysis reported. Whole-study findings and limits: One later analysis, an examination of the 120 or so validation repertoires, found that first-cohort TCR clusters tended to co-occur in them. The listing of some 170 TCR beta chains classed them as cytomegalovirus-associated. Reports showed the classifier diagnosing cytomegalovirus status with high specificity and sensitivity.

The CDR3 extends over 16 amino acids. Germline values: CDR1 ENHRY, CDR2 SYGVKD. Unmatched junction bases numbered 6, after V lost 4 bases and J lost 5 bases. Of note for this clone: As yet, its antigen is unknown.

Sequencing was performed with immunoSEQ multiplex PCR; in TCRdb, only in-frame clones are kept and a portion is missing. The table records tens of thousands of clones, 95% of them present only once. The V and J genes are TRBV10-3 and TRBJ2-5; 14 nucleotides align to TRBD2. The material sequenced was PBMCs. This sequence was found in a woman aged 18-35 years in good health and CMV-seropositive. The CDR3 loop reads CAISGPTSGGVETQYF. CDR3 nucleotide sequence: TGTGCCATCAGTGGCCCGACTAGCGGGGGGGTGGAGACCCAGTACTTC.